A selection of T cell receptor beta chains follows, all from one sample in a study of blood T cell repertoires in COVID-19. Sequencing used immunoSEQ multiplex PCR; TCRdb keeps in-frame clones, though not all of them. The data hold tens of thousands of clones, with 82% observed a single time. Specimen: peripheral blood. These receptors were taken from an elderly man with active COVID-19. The CDR3 runs from the conserved cysteine through the conserved F or W. Fields, in order: V gene, J gene, clone size, D gene, CDR3 DNA, CDR3 protein. The D gene is left open where the match is weak. Clone size is given for some rows only: seen once, a few or many times, or a class if the clone is expanded.

>TRBV19|TRBJ2-7|.|TRBD2
TGTGCCAGTAGTAGCGGGAGGACGAATTACGAGCAGTACTTC
CASSSGRTNYEQYF
>TRBV19|TRBJ1-2|.|.
TGTGCCAGTGCTGCCCCTATGACAGGACTAGATGGCTACACCTTC
CASAAPMTGLDGYTF
>TRBV19|TRBJ2-5|.|TRBD1
TGTGCCAGTAGCCTTTCCGAGACAGGGGGAGAGACCCAGTACTTC
CASSLSETGGETQYF
>TRBV24-1|TRBJ2-1|.|TRBD2
TGTGCCACCAGTGATGCCGGGACTAGCGGGCCGTTCTTC
CATSDAGTSGPFF
>TRBV9|TRBJ1-1|.|TRBD1
TGTGCCAGCAGCCCACGACAGGGAAACACTGAAGCTTTCTTT
CASSPRQGNTEAFF
>TRBV29-1|TRBJ2-1|.|TRBD2
TGCAGCGTGACCGGGACTAGCGAGAGGAGTGAGCAGTTCTTC
CSVTGTSERSEQFF
>TRBV19|TRBJ2-5|.|.
TGTGCCAGTTCCCCGGGATTCTGGGAGACCCAGTACTTC
CASSPGFWETQYF
>TRBV7-2|TRBJ1-1|once|.
TGTGCCAGCAGCTCCGCCGCGGGGGCGGACACTGAAGCTTTCTTT
CASSSAAGADTEAFF
>TRBV6-4|TRBJ2-5|.|TRBD1
TGTGCCAGCAGCCGGGACAGGGGAGAGACCCAGTACTTC
CASSRDRGETQYF
>TRBV3-1/TRBV3-2|TRBJ2-7|.|.
TGTGCCAGCACCGACTCCACGAAACCCTACGAGCAGTACTTC
CASTDSTKPYEQYF
>TRBV7-2|TRBJ2-1|.|TRBD2
TGTGCCAGCAGCTTAGTGGGACTAGTTGGTGGGGAGCAGTTCTTC
CASSLVGLVGGEQFF
>TRBV5-4|TRBJ2-3|.|.
TGTGCCAGCAGCTTGGGGACAGCCAGCACAGATACGCAGTATTTT
CASSLGTASTDTQYF
>TRBV11-1|TRBJ2-7|.|TRBD1
TGTGCCAGCAGCTTAAGGGACAGGGGACCCTACGAGCAGTACTTC
CASSLRDRGPYEQYF
>TRBV28|TRBJ1-5|once|TRBD1
TGTGCCAGCGGGACAGGGAGTCAGCCCCAGCATTTT
CASGTGSQPQHF
>TRBV7-2|TRBJ2-6|once|TRBD2
TGTGCCAGCAGCCGGACTAGCGGGAGATCTGGGGCCAACGTCCTGACTTTC
CASSRTSGRSGANVLTF
>TRBV5-1|TRBJ1-6|.|TRBD1
TGCGCCAGCAGCTTGACAGGGGACTCCTATAATTCACCCCTCCACTTT
CASSLTGDSYNSPLHF
>TRBV19|TRBJ1-2|once|.
TGTGCCAGTACTCCGACAGCCGGACCCAACTATGGCTACACCTTC
CASTPTAGPNYGYTF
>TRBV9|TRBJ2-5|.|TRBD2
TGTGCCAGCAGCGTTAGCGGGGGGCAAGAGACCCAGTACTTC
CASSVSGGQETQYF
>TRBV5-1|TRBJ1-2|.|TRBD1
TGCGCCAGCAGCCCGGACAGGGTTCGGAATGGCTACACCTTC
CASSPDRVRNGYTF
>TRBV6-5|TRBJ1-3|.|.
TGTGCCAGCAGCCGACAGAGCTCTGGAAACACCATATATTTT
CASSRQSSGNTIYF
>TRBV29-1|TRBJ1-2|.|.
TGCAGCGGAACCACCCGGGGGGAAGGGGGTGGCTACACCTTC
CSGTTRGEGGGYTF
>TRBV7-3|TRBJ2-1|.|TRBD1
TGTGCCAGCAGCTCGGACAGGGGGAGGTATGAGCAGTTCTTC
CASSSDRGRYEQFF
>TRBV7-2|TRBJ2-3|.|.
TGTGCCAGCAGCTTTCAGGGAACAGATACGCAGTATTTT
CASSFQGTDTQYF
>TRBV7-9|TRBJ1-2|.|.
TGTGCCAGCAGCTTAGTAAGTGCAGGGGATGGCTACACCTTC
CASSLVSAGDGYTF
>TRBV6-1|TRBJ2-1|.|TRBD2
TGTGCCAGCAGTCAAGGGACTAGCGGACCCTACAATGAGCAGTTCTTC
CASSQGTSGPYNEQFF
>TRBV4-3|TRBJ1-4|.|TRBD1
TGCGCCAGCAGCCAAGCGACAGGGTTTGAAAAACTGTTTTTT
CASSQATGFEKLFF
>TRBV9|TRBJ2-1|.|TRBD2
TGTGCCAGCAGCGCCGGATGGCTAGCGGGAAGTGATAATGAGCAGTTCTTC
CASSAGWLAGSDNEQFF
>TRBV10-3|TRBJ2-5|.|.
TGTGCCGTACAGGCCCAAGAGACCCAGTACTTC
CAVQAQETQYF
>TRBV18|TRBJ2-2|medium-sized|.
TGTGCCAGCTCACCGTCGCAAGACTCCACCGGGGAGCTGTTTTTT
CASSPSQDSTGELFF
>TRBV28|TRBJ2-2|.|TRBD2
TGTGCCAGCAGCCCCTCGCGGGAGGGTACCGGGGAGCTGTTTTTT
CASSPSREGTGELFF
>TRBV7-2|TRBJ2-7|.|.
TGTGCCAGCAGCTCCATGAGACAAGGCTACGAGCAGTACTTC
CASSSMRQGYEQYF
>TRBV5-1|TRBJ2-2|.|TRBD1
TGCGCCAGCAGCCAGGGGGACAGGGACACCGGGGAGCTGTTTTTT
CASSQGDRDTGELFF
>TRBV4-2|TRBJ2-7|.|TRBD1
TGTGCCAGCAGCCAAGCTGGGACAGGGAGCAACGAGCAGTACTTC
CASSQAGTGSNEQYF
>TRBV7-2|TRBJ2-7|.|TRBD1
TGTGCCAGCAGCTTAGCCGGGACAGGGATCTACGAGCAGTACTTC
CASSLAGTGIYEQYF
>TRBV2|TRBJ1-6|few|TRBD1
TGTGCCAGCAGTCCAAGGACAGGGGAATATTCACCCCTCCACTTT
CASSPRTGEYSPLHF
>TRBV12-3/TRBV12-4|TRBJ2-1|.|.
TGTGCATCGGGACAGAATAGCGGGACGGAGCAGTTCTTC
CASGQNSGTEQFF
>TRBV10-3|TRBJ2-2|.|TRBD2
TGTGCCATCAGTTCCCTAGCGGGAGGAACGAACACCGGGGAGCTGTTTTTT
CAISSLAGGTNTGELFF
>TRBV7-8|TRBJ1-3|once|.
TGTGCCAGCAGCTTAGGCAGGAGGCGATCTGGAAACACCATATATTTT
CASSLGRRRSGNTIYF
>TRBV28|TRBJ1-6|few|TRBD1
TGTGCCAGCAGTTTGGGGGACAGGCTCTCTTCACCCCTCCACTTT
CASSLGDRLSSPLHF
>TRBV29-1|TRBJ1-1|.|.
TGCAGCGTTGAAGCTAGGGCAGGGTTGAACACTGAAGCTTTCTTT
CSVEARAGLNTEAFF
>TRBV27|TRBJ2-1|.|.
TGTGCCAGCAGTTTAGTACGGGGGGCAGGATACAATGAGCAGTTCTTC
CASSLVRGAGYNEQFF
>TRBV19|TRBJ1-5|.|.
TGTGCCAGTAGTATCTCCGTTATGCAGCCCCAGCATTTT
CASSISVMQPQHF
>TRBV6-1|TRBJ2-6|.|TRBD1
TGTGCCAGCAGTGAACCACAGGGGGCTTTTGGGGCCAACGTCCTGACTTTC
CASSEPQGAFGANVLTF
>TRBV20-1|TRBJ1-5|.|.
TGCAGTGCTAGTTTGCAGGGGTCGAGCAATCAGCCCCAGCATTTT
CSASLQGSSNQPQHF
>TRBV24-1|TRBJ2-1|once|TRBD2
TGTGCCACCAGTGATCCCCGAGCGGGGGGTTACAATGAGCAGTTCTTC
CATSDPRAGGYNEQFF
>TRBV5-4|TRBJ2-5|.|.
TGTGCCAGCAGCTCCAAGGACAGACAAGAGACCCAGTACTTC
CASSSKDRQETQYF
>TRBV5-1|TRBJ2-7|few|TRBD1
TGCGCCAGCAGCTTGAGACAGGGTTACGAGCAGTACTTC
CASSLRQGYEQYF
>TRBV5-4|TRBJ1-6|.|.
TGTGCCAGCAGCTTTCGATCTTGGGGCAGCTATTATAATTCACCCCTCCACTTT
CASSFRSWGSYYNSPLHF
>TRBV19|TRBJ2-5|.|TRBD1
TGTGCCAGTAGTATCGGGACAGGGATCGAGACCCAGTACTTC
CASSIGTGIETQYF
>TRBV6-5|TRBJ1-1|.|.
TGTGCCAGCAGGTCGCAGGGGCTGCACACTGAAGCTTTCTTT
CASRSQGLHTEAFF
>TRBV6-6|TRBJ2-1|.|TRBD2
TGTGCCAGCAGCTCAACCCTCTTCTCTCAGCGGGAGTTCCCCAATGAGCAGTTCTTC
CASSSTLFSQREFPNEQFF
>TRBV28|TRBJ2-3|.|TRBD2
TGTGCCAGCAGTTTGAGTCTAGCGGGAAGAAATACGCAGTATTTT
CASSLSLAGRNTQYF
>TRBV27|TRBJ1-6|.|TRBD1
TGTGCCAGCAGTTCGCTAGACAGGGGGCATTCACCCCTCCACTTT
CASSSLDRGHSPLHF
>TRBV5-5|TRBJ2-3|.|.
TGTGCCAGCAGCTTGCGCAGGGAGGAGAGGCTTAGCACAGATACGCAGTATTTT
CASSLRREERLSTDTQYF
>TRBV6-2/TRBV6-3|TRBJ1-1|few|.
TGTGCCAGCAGTTACTCGATGGCAAAAATGAACACTGAAGCTTTCTTT
CASSYSMAKMNTEAFF
>TRBV7-8|TRBJ2-2|.|.
TGTGCCAGCAGCTTAGAACAGACAACGAACACCGGGGAGCTGTTTTTT
CASSLEQTTNTGELFF